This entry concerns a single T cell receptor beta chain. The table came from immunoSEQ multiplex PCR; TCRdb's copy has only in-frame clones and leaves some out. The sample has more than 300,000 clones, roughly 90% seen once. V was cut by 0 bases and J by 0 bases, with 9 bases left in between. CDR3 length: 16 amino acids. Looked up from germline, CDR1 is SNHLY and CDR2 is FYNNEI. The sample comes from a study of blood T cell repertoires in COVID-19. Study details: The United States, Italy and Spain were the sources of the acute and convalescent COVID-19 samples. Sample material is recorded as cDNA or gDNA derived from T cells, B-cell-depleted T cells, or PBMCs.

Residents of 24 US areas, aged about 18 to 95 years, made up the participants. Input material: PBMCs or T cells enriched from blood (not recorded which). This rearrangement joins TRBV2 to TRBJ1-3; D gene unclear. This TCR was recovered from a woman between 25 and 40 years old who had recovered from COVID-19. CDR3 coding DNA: TGTGCCAGCAGTGAAGCGCGGGTGGACTCTGGAAACACCATATATTTT. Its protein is CASSEARVDSGNTIYF. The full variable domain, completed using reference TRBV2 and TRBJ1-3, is EPEVTQTPSHQVTQMGQEVILRCVPISNHLYFYWYRQILGQKVEFLVSFYNNEISEKSEIFDDQFSVERPDGSNFTLKIRSTKLEDSAMYFCASSEARVDSGNTIYFGEGSWLTVV.